This T cell receptor beta chain comes out of a study of blood T cells in healthy people across ages. This clonotype was seen only a few times. A sample-barcoded 5' primer and a J-beta primer mix were used in a second PCR of roughly 7 to 11 cycles. TCRdb fed the 5' RACE reads into MiXCR, producing one record per CDR3 protein. The table has more than 1.4 million distinct CDR3 sequences, around 39% seen once; the top ten hold roughly 7.9%. The CDR3 is made up of 14 amino acids. Unmatched junction bases numbered 7, after V lost 0 bases and J lost 14 bases. CDR1 and CDR2 from the germline V gene are SGHAT and FQNNGV.

The genes are TRBV11-2 and TRBJ2-3; 11 bases are a match to TRBD2. The receptor's source is a woman younger than 35 in good health. What was sequenced was blood. The CDR3 coding sequence is TGTGCCAGCAGCTTAGAAAGACTAGCGGGAATTCTGTATTTT. Its translation is CASSLERLAGILYF.